This T cell receptor beta chain was identified in a study of T cells in women clearing cervical HPV infection. Remarks on this clone: The sequence runs out 3 residues before the end of the CDR3; the remainder is reconstructed from the germline J gene.

CDR1 MNHNS and CDR2 SASEGT come from the germline V gene. The CDR3 length is 16 residues. V was cut by 3 bases and J by 3 bases, with 12 bases left in between. The data were produced by immunoSEQ multiplex PCR, yet TCRdb's version contains in-frame clones alone and is incomplete. This table holds fewer than 40,000 clones. Sequenced material: blood buffy coat. This TCR was recovered from a woman aged 18-70 years with a cervical HPV16 infection that either progressed to CIN3+ or cleared (not recorded which). This chain connects TRBV6-1 to TRBJ1-6; no clear D gene. The CDR3 is CASSDIGQSYNSPLHF. The covered CDR3 bases are TGTGCCAGCAGTGATATAGGGCAGAGCTATAATTCACCC.